This TCR beta chain was identified during a study of Graves' ophthalmopathy and Graves' hyperthyroidism. V lost 6 bases to trimming and J lost 1 base; unmatched junction nucleotides: 5. This CDR3 comprises 14 residues. Germline V gene lookup returns CDR1 LNHNV and CDR2 YYDKDF (reference sequence). Amplification of the TCR beta CDR3 regions used RNA transcripts (as template). RT-PCR with HTBI primers came first, then second-round multiplex PCR. One entry per CDR3 protein results from TCRdb running MiXCR on the multiplex PCR reads. The sample carries 400,000 to 500,000 distinct CDR3 sequences, roughly 21% recorded once. This clonotype has ten or more counts. Stable hyperthyroid donors showed no ophthalmopathy during 18 months follow-up. Excluded were patients with other autoimmune diseases, uncontrolled infections, pregnancy or lactation.

This clonotype was sampled from a woman aged 18-29 years with stable Graves' hyperthyroidism. The rearrangement links TRBV15 to TRBJ1-1; TRBD1 agrees at 7 bases. The source material was peripheral blood. Here the CDR3 DNA reads TGTGCCACCAGTCCCTGGACAGGGAACACTGAAGCTTTCTTT. Its translation is CATSPWTGNTEAFF.